These 18 T cell receptor beta chains were all obtained from the same sample, sequenced in a study of OX40 agonist ivuxolimab in advanced cancers. This table comes from immunoSEQ multiplex PCR, and its TCRdb copy is limited to in-frame clones, with some not included. This sample has roughly 73,000 clones; around 90% occur once, and the top ten carry 2.5% to 3%. This sample comprised CD4+ or CD8+ T cells sorted from blood, obtained in a trial of the OX40 agonist ivuxolimab. Receptor source: an adult with an advanced solid tumor such as melanoma, head and neck, liver or kidney cancer.

V gene TRBV19 combines with J gene TRBJ1-5; D not resolved. The length of the CDR3 is 13 residues. V shed 7 bases and J shed 4 bases, with 11 bases lying between them. Germline V gene data show CDR1 as LNHDA and CDR2 as SQIVND (reference sequence). The CDR3 protein is CASKPTENQPQHF. CDR3 sequence (DNA): TGTGCCAGTAAACCGACCGAGAATCAGCCCCAGCATTTT.

In this sample, this clone turned up once. The J gene is TRBJ1-2, the V gene TRBV7-3; tentative D call: TRBD1 (6 bases). The V and J ends lost 4 bases and 7 bases respectively, with 13 bases between them. The CDR3 loop spans 13 amino acids. The germline V gene encodes CDR1 SGHTA and CDR2 FQGTGA. The CDR3 region has the DNA TGTGCCAGCAGCTCGCAAACAGGGTTTGGCTACACCTTC. Amino acids: CASSSQTGFGYTF.

This chain connects TRBV7-3 to TRBJ2-1; 10 positions match TRBD1. This CDR3 spans 16 amino acids. The germline V gene has CDR1 SGHTA and CDR2 FQGTGA. With 5 bases clipped from V and 4 bases from J, the junction kept 8 bases outside the gene matches. The DNA for the CDR3 is TGTGCCAGCAGCCTGACAGGGGGCTTCACGTACAATGAGCAGTTCTTC. Protein: CASSLTGGFTYNEQFF.

J is TRBJ2-5 and V is TRBV10-3; 12 nucleotides agree with TRBD2. J lost 1 base, V lost 5 bases, and 2 bases had no gene match. The germline V gene has CDR1 ENHRY and CDR2 SYGVKD. This CDR3 spans 15 amino acids. CDR3 sequence reads: CAISLAGGLQETQYF. DNA for the CDR3: TGTGCCATCAGTCTAGCGGGGGGGCTCCAAGAGACCCAGTACTTC.

This rearrangement joins TRBV2 to TRBJ2-5; D is possibly TRBD1 (5 bases). V lost 6 bases, J lost 1 base, and 15 bases lay in between. Germline V lookup: CDR1 SNHLY, CDR2 FYNNEI. This CDR3 is 15 amino acids long. CDR3: CASRRRVTAQETQYF. DNA of the CDR3: TGTGCCAGCAGGCGCCGGGTGACAGCCCAAGAGACCCAGTACTTC.

This chain joins TRBV28 and TRBJ2-5; weak D call: TRBD1 (5 bases). The end of the DNA fits TRBJ2-7 better, so the J call may be wrong. In germline, CDR1 is MDHEN, CDR2 SYDVKM. The CDR3 contains 18 residues. The CDR3 region is CASSLTHISRVLPYEQYF. As DNA, the CDR3 is TGTGCCAGCAGTTTGACCCACATCAGCAGGGTACTGCCCTACGAGCAGTACTTC.

V and J are TRBV11-3 and TRBJ2-3; a possible D gene is TRBD2 (5 bases). There are 16 residues in the CDR3. V was cut by 2 bases and J by 3 bases, with 15 bases left in between. From germline, CDR1 is SGHNT and CDR2 YENEEA. The chain's CDR3 is CASSLLAGASTDTQYF. CDR3 in DNA: TGTGCCAGCAGCTTACTAGCCGGAGCGTCTACAGATACGCAGTATTTT. Looking up the rest from reference TRBV11-3 and TRBJ2-3 gives the full variable domain: EAGVVQSPRYKIIEKKQPVAFWCNPISGHNTLYWYLQNLGQGPELLIRYENEEAVDDSQLPKDRFSAERLKGVDSTLKIQPAELGDSAVYLCASSLLAGASTDTQYFGPGTRLTVL.

CDR3 sequence reads: CASSRGETTYNEQFF. In DNA, the CDR3 is TGTGCCAGCTCCCGGGGGGAGACCACCTACAATGAGCAGTTCTTC. This rearrangement joins TRBV18 to TRBJ2-1; 7 bases align to TRBD2. The V and J ends lost 6 bases and 2 bases, in that order; junction bases with no gene match: 7. Germline loops: CDR1 KGHSH, CDR2 LQKENI. There are 15 residues in the CDR3.

The CDR3 DNA reads as TGTGCCAGCAGACCCAAGACAGTCTCGAACACTGAAGCTTTCTTT. Translated, it gives CASRPKTVSNTEAFF. The chain couples TRBV2 to TRBJ1-1; D is perhaps TRBD1 (5 bases). Trimming took off 6 bases at V and 1 base at J, with 15 bases between the two ends. This CDR3 contains 15 residues. Germline CDR1 is SNHLY and CDR2 is FYNNEI.

The chain couples TRBV11-3 to TRBJ1-2, with D perhaps TRBD1 (5 bases). The CDR3 covers 16 residues. Germline loops: CDR1 SGHNT, CDR2 YENEEA. The V end lost 3 bases, the J end lost 0 bases, and 14 bases lay between the germline ends. CDR3 sequence reads: CASSFGGTNTNYGYTF. The CDR3, as DNA: TGTGCCAGCAGCTTCGGGGGAACTAATACTAACTATGGCTACACCTTC.

The chain employs TRBV29-1 and TRBJ2-3; no definite D call. The CDR3 length is 12 residues. Germline-derived CDR1 and CDR2 are SQVTM and ANQGSEA. The V and J ends lost 4 bases and 1 base respectively, with 6 bases between them. CDR3: CSVAHGTDTQYF. The CDR3, as DNA: TGCAGCGTTGCCCACGGCACAGATACGCAGTATTTT.

The chain carries TRBV4-1 and TRBJ2-5; 11 bases align to TRBD1. Germline V gene sequence: CDR1 MGHRA, CDR2 YSYEKL. The CDR3 contains 19 residues. V shed 1 base, J shed 1 base, and the junction held 11 bases outside the gene matches. CDR3 DNA sequence: TGCGCCAGCAGCCAAGGGGGCCCTCGGGACAGGGGGATCCAAGAGACCCAGTACTTC. Protein product: CASSQGGPRDRGIQETQYF.

V usage is TRBV6-5 and J usage is TRBJ2-3; 7 positions match TRBD2. CDR3 length equals 13 residues. With V trimmed by 4 bases and J by 6 bases, 4 bases remained unmatched. The germline V gene encodes CDR1 MNHEY and CDR2 SVGAGI. The CDR3 is CASSSVAGDTQYF. CDR3 in DNA: TGTGCCAGCAGTTCGGTAGCGGGTGATACGCAGTATTTT.

The chain couples TRBV5-1 to TRBJ2-3; weak D call: TRBD2 (6 bases). The CDR3 covers 15 residues. Trimming shortened V by 6 bases and J by 5 bases, and 19 bases separated the two germline ends. Germline CDR1 reads SGHRS; CDR2 reads YFSETQ. This chain's CDR3 is CASTFTGGLEDTQYF. CDR3 DNA: TGCGCCAGCACCTTTACCGGGGGTCTGGAAGATACGCAGTATTTT. Full variable domain (remainder filled in from reference TRBV5-1 and TRBJ2-3): KAGVTQTPRYLIKTRGQQVTLSCSPISGHRSVSWYQQTPGQGLQFLFEYFSETQRNKGNFPGRFSGRQFSNSRSEMNVSTLELGDSALYLCASTFTGGLEDTQYFGPGTRLTVL.

The chain joins TRBV10-3 to TRBJ2-7; possible D gene TRBD2, 7 bases. The CDR3 sequence is 18 residues long. The germline V gene has CDR1 ENHRY and CDR2 SYGVKD. The V end was cut by 0 bases, the J end by 3 bases, with 21 bases between. CDR3 amino acids: CAISESELWGGRGYEQYF. The DNA for the CDR3 is TGTGCCATCAGTGAGTCGGAGCTATGGGGGGGCCGGGGCTACGAGCAGTACTTC.

The chain employs TRBV7-3 and TRBJ2-3; D might be TRBD2 (5 bases). V lost 4 bases and J lost 8, with 10 bases in between. Germline-derived CDR1 and CDR2 are SGHTA and FQGTGA. The CDR3 consists of 12 residues. For the CDR3, the DNA is TGTGCCAGCAGCTCCCCTCGGGGTACGCAGTATTTT. Its translation is CASSSPRGTQYF.

The chain has TRBV18 and TRBJ2-5, with a possible D match to TRBD1 (6 bases). The CDR3 spans 15 residues. The germline gives CDR1 KGHSH, CDR2 LQKENI. V was pared by 2 bases and J by 7 bases, with 17 bases between. The CDR3 DNA reads TGTGCCAGCTCACCAGAGTCAGGGGTTCGGGGGACCCAGTACTTC. Amino acids: CASSPESGVRGTQYF.

The table lists this clone with a count of one. The junction does not match germline at one end; this may be a read error. The J gene is TRBJ2-3, the V gene TRBV7-7, with D perhaps TRBD1 or TRBD2 (6 bases each). Germline lookup yields CDR1 SSHAT and CDR2 FNYEAQ (reference sequence). This CDR3 region has 16 residues. The CDR3: CASSLRVGGDGDTQYF. The DNA for the CDR3 is TGTGCTAGCAGCTTAAGGGTCGGGGGCGATGGAGATACGCAGTATTTT. Combining the CDR3 with reference TRBV7-7 and TRBJ2-3 gives the whole variable domain GAGVSQSPRYKVTKRGQDVTLRCDPISSHATLYWYQQALGQGPEFLTYFNYEAQPDKSGLPSDRFSAERPEGSISTLTIQRTEQRDSAMYRCASSLRVGGDGDTQYFGPGTRLTVL.